One sample yielded the 26 T cell receptor beta chains listed below, sequenced in a study of shared clonotypes between healthy human individuals. Sequencing used immunoSEQ multiplex PCR; TCRdb keeps in-frame clones, though not all of them. The profile shows 2,500,000 or so clones, around nine tenths of them singletons. The source material was naive CD4+ T cells sorted from blood. Subset specified: CD45RA+ positively selected. The receptors here all came from a man aged 18 to 35 in good health.

The rearrangement uses TRBV6-5 and TRBJ1-1; unclear D gene. The germline V gene has CDR1 MNHEY and CDR2 SVGAGI. There are 11 residues in the CDR3. The V end lost 11 bases, the J end lost 8 bases, and 15 bases lay between the germline ends. The CDR3 loop reads CASGRRAEAFF. As DNA, the CDR3 is TGTGCCTCGGGCCGCCGGGCGGAAGCTTTCTTT.

This chain joins TRBV10-2 and TRBJ1-6; D is possibly TRBD1 (5 bases). This CDR3 region has 14 residues. Looked up from germline, CDR1 is WSHSY and CDR2 is SAAADI. The germline V and J ends were trimmed by 7 bases and 6 bases, with 13 bases remaining between them. The DNA of the CDR3 is TGCGCCAGCACTCCCGACAGAGTTAATTCACCCCTCCACTTT. This sequence encodes CASTPDRVNSPLHF.

This clone was seen just once. V is TRBV30 and J is TRBJ1-1; tentative D call: TRBD1 (6 bases). CDR1 is GTSNPN and CDR2 is SVGIG in the germline V gene (reference sequence). Trimming shortened V by 0 bases and J by 0 bases, and 17 bases separated the two germline ends. The length of the CDR3 is 17 residues. For the CDR3, the DNA is TGTGCCTGGAGTGTAGGCAGGGGAAGGAAAATGAACACTGAAGCTTTCTTT. Protein: CAWSVGRGRKMNTEAFF. Combining the CDR3 with reference TRBV30 and TRBJ1-1 gives the whole variable domain SQTIHQWPATLVQPVGSPLSLECTVEGTSNPNLYWYRQAAGRGLQLLFYSVGIGQISSEVPQNLSASRPQDRQFILSSKKLLLSDSGFYLCAWSVGRGRKMNTEAFFGQGTRLTVV.

The V and J genes are TRBV7-2 and TRBJ1-1; D uncertain. CDR3 length: 14 residues. The V gene's germline CDR1 is SGHTA and CDR2 FQGNSA. V was pared by 3 bases and J by 4 bases, with 12 bases between. The CDR3 here is CASSLASTPTEAFF. The CDR3 region has the DNA TGTGCCAGCAGCTTGGCCTCTACTCCCACTGAAGCTTTCTTT.

In its sample, this clone was seen once. The gene calls are TRBV7-8 and TRBJ2-7; tentatively, D is TRBD1 (5 bases). The V end lost 1 base, the J end lost 2 bases, and 12 bases lay between the germline ends. CDR1 and CDR2 (germline): SGHVS, FQNEAQ. This CDR3 is 15 amino acids long. The CDR3 reads CASSLGAGITYEQYF. CDR3 nucleotides: TGTGCCAGCAGCTTAGGGGCAGGGATAACCTACGAGCAGTACTTC.

The genes are TRBV5-4 and TRBJ2-3; TRBD1 agrees at 7 bases. This CDR3 contains 14 residues. Germline CDR1 is SGHNT and CDR2 is YYREEE (reference sequence). V gave up 4 bases and J gave up 6 bases; unmatched junction bases: 8. CDR3 DNA: TGTGCCAGCAGCCTCGAGGGGGCTGGGGATACGCAGTATTTT. Translating gives CASSLEGAGDTQYF.

This clone was seen once. The J gene is TRBJ2-5, the V gene TRBV27, with D unresolved. Trimming shortened V by 0 bases and J by 1 base, and 6 bases separated the two germline ends. CDR3 length equals 14 residues. Per the germline V gene, CDR1 is MNHEY and CDR2 is SMNVEV (reference sequence). The CDR3 bases are TGTGCCAGCAGTTTATCGATGGGCCAAGAGACCCAGTACTTC. Its translation is CASSLSMGQETQYF.

The chain recombines TRBV5-1 with TRBJ2-7; 8 bases are shared with TRBD1. This CDR3 is 15 amino acids long. CDR1 is SGHRS and CDR2 is YFSETQ in the germline V gene. With V trimmed by 5 bases and J by 2 bases, 9 bases remained unmatched. CDR3 in amino acids: CASSSRGLGAYEQYF. In DNA form, the CDR3 reads TGCGCCAGCAGTTCCAGGGGGCTAGGGGCCTACGAGCAGTACTTC.

V is TRBV25-1 and J is TRBJ1-6; no firm D call. This CDR3 comprises 14 residues. V dropped 6 bases and J dropped 2 bases, with 8 bases sitting between them. Germline loops: CDR1 MGHDK, CDR2 SYGVNS. CDR3 region: CASSESPYNSPLHF. The CDR3, as DNA: TGTGCCAGCAGCGAGAGTCCCTATAATTCACCCCTCCACTTT.

The chain links TRBV7-3 to TRBJ2-1; 9 bases map to TRBD1. The CDR3 spans 15 residues. Trimming cost V 5 bases and J 5 bases; bases outside gene matches: 7. The germline V gene has CDR1 SGHTA and CDR2 FQGTGA. CDR3 sequence: CASSPKTGGNNEQFF. The CDR3 coding sequence is TGTGCCAGCAGCCCGAAGACAGGGGGAAACAATGAGCAGTTCTTC.

The chain carries TRBV6-6 and TRBJ2-2; tentative D call: TRBD1 (5 bases). The CDR3 extends over 15 amino acids. Germline CDR1 is MNHNY and CDR2 is SVGAGI (reference sequence). The V and J ends lost 5 bases and 7 bases respectively, with 17 bases between them. The CDR3 region is CASSPGSGNIGELFF. CDR3 sequence (DNA): TGTGCCAGCAGTCCCGGTTCAGGGAATATCGGGGAGCTGTTTTTT.

The rearrangement joins TRBV5-5 to TRBJ1-1; 9 nucleotides line up with TRBD1. The junction had 5 bases not matched to a gene; V was cut back by 0 bases and J by 5 bases. The germline V gene encodes CDR1 SGHKS and CDR2 YYEKEE (reference sequence). This CDR3 comprises 15 residues. CDR3 residues: CASSLAGTGLTEAFF. The CDR3 DNA sequence: TGTGCCAGCAGCTTGGCCGGGACAGGGTTGACTGAAGCTTTCTTT.

This clone showed up just once. This chain uses TRBV7-2 with TRBJ2-1, with TRBD1 matching over 7 bases. J lost 10 bases, V lost 3 bases, and 9 bases had no gene match. CDR1 and CDR2 from the germline V gene are SGHTA and FQGNSA. The CDR3 length is 14 residues. CDR3 in amino acids: CASSLRGPLGEQFF. The CDR3 DNA sequence: TGTGCCAGCAGCTTGAGGGGGCCCTTGGGCGAGCAGTTCTTC.

The genes are TRBV5-6 and TRBJ2-7; 8 bases are shared with TRBD2. Trimming took 2 bases from V and 3 from J; bases not matched to a gene: 10. Germline CDR1 SGHDT, CDR2 YYEEEE. The length of the CDR3 is 16 residues. DNA for the CDR3: TGTGCCAGCAGCTTAGTCCGGTCCAGCGGGAGCTACGAGCAGTACTTC. Translated, it gives CASSLVRSSGSYEQYF.

This sequence joins TRBV15 and TRBJ2-3, with TRBD2 matching over 9 bases. The CDR3 has 17 residues. With V trimmed by 1 base and J by 0 bases, 5 bases remained unmatched. Germline V CDR1 and CDR2: LNHNV, YYDKDF (reference sequence). The CDR3 here is CATSRALAGTSTDTQYF. The CDR3 region has the DNA TGTGCCACCAGCAGAGCTCTAGCGGGAACTAGCACAGATACGCAGTATTTT.

Remarks on this clone: Additional DNA sequences in this sample encode the identical CDR3. The chain uses TRBV5-1 and TRBJ1-1, with D uncertain. Germline CDR1 and CDR2: SGHRS and YFSETQ. The CDR3 extends over 13 amino acids. V was pared by 0 bases and J by 2 bases, with 5 bases between. The CDR3 region has the DNA TGCGCCAGCAGCTTGGACAGTAACACTGAAGCTTTCTTT. Residues: CASSLDSNTEAFF.

In the case of this clone: Different DNA sequences within this sample yield the same CDR3. The gene calls are TRBV11-3 and TRBJ2-3; 12 bases match TRBD2. The CDR3 extends over 15 amino acids. V trimming: 5 bases; J trimming: 4 bases; junction bases outside the gene matches: 4. Germline loops: CDR1 SGHNT, CDR2 YENEEA. This chain's CDR3 is CASSPGLAGADTQYF. In DNA form, the CDR3 reads TGTGCCAGCAGCCCGGGACTAGCGGGCGCAGATACGCAGTATTTT.

The chain uses TRBV9 and TRBJ2-2; no reliable D call. The CDR3 runs 14 residues. The V gene's germline CDR1 is SGDLS and CDR2 YYNGEE. Trimming took 4 bases from V and 6 from J, leaving 13 bases between them. DNA for the CDR3: TGTGCCAGCAGCCCTAGGGAAATGGCCGGGGAGCTGTTTTTT. Its protein product is CASSPREMAGELFF.

This chain joins TRBV4-1 and TRBJ1-5; D remains unclear. Germline CDR1 is MGHRA and CDR2 is YSYEKL. Trimming removed 0 bases at V and 6 bases at J, with 6 bases between. The CDR3 runs to 13 residues. This CDR3 is CASSQEQSQPQHF. CDR3 DNA: TGCGCCAGCAGCCAAGAACAGAGTCAGCCCCAGCATTTT.

The V gene is TRBV5-4, the J gene TRBJ2-3; D gene ambiguous. CDR3 length: 15 amino acids. V gave up 3 bases and J gave up 2 bases, with 13 bases separating them. The germline CDR1 and CDR2 sequences are SGHNT and YYREEE (reference sequence). The CDR3 DNA follows: TGTGCCAGCAGCTCCCCCAACGAGGCCACAGATACGCAGTATTTT. It translates to CASSSPNEATDTQYF.

The V call is TRBV5-4, the J call TRBJ1-2, with D perhaps matching TRBD1 (6 bases). The V and J ends lost 0 bases and 3 bases respectively, with 12 bases between them. Per germline, CDR1 SGHNT and CDR2 YYREEE (reference sequence). CDR3 length: 15 residues. CDR3 sequence (DNA): TGTGCCAGCAGCTTGGCAGGGGCGATGCACTATGGCTACACCTTC. The encoded protein is CASSLAGAMHYGYTF.

The chain joins TRBV28 to TRBJ1-5, with TRBD1 identical over 10 bases. Germline CDR1 is MDHEN and CDR2 is SYDVKM. The V and J ends lost 5 bases and 0 bases, in that order; junction bases with no gene match: 16. This CDR3 is 20 amino acids long. CDR3 in amino acids: CASSLRFKTGGYDSNQPQHF. As DNA, the CDR3 is TGTGCCAGCAGTCTTCGATTTAAGACAGGGGGCTACGATAGCAATCAGCCCCAGCATTTT. Full variable domain (remainder filled in from reference TRBV28 and TRBJ1-5): DVKVTQSSRYLVKRTGEKVFLECVQDMDHENMFWYRQDPGLGLRLIYFSYDVKMKEKGDIPEGYSVSREKKERFSLILESASTNQTSMYLCASSLRFKTGGYDSNQPQHFGDGTRLSIL.

In this sample, this clone turned up a few times. The rearrangement uses TRBV28 and TRBJ1-6; TRBD1 matches 9 bases. V was pared by 3 bases and J by 7 bases, with 4 bases of the junction left unmatched. Germline V gives CDR1 MDHEN, CDR2 SYDVKM. This CDR3 is built from 15 residues. The CDR3 is CASSLGQGSNSPLHF. CDR3 in DNA: TGTGCCAGCAGTTTGGGACAGGGATCCAATTCACCCCTCCACTTT.

In DNA, the CDR3 is TGTGCCAGCAGTTTTTCATCAGCTAATGAAAAACTGTTTTTT. It is translated as CASSFSSANEKLFF. This rearrangement joins TRBV28 to TRBJ1-4; D unresolved. CDR3 size: 14 residues. Germline-derived CDR1 and CDR2 are MDHEN and SYDVKM. The V end was cut by 3 bases, the J end by 3 bases, with 8 bases between. Looking up the rest from reference TRBV28 and TRBJ1-4 gives the full variable domain: DVKVTQSSRYLVKRTGEKVFLECVQDMDHENMFWYRQDPGLGLRLIYFSYDVKMKEKGDIPEGYSVSREKKERFSLILESASTNQTSMYLCASSFSSANEKLFFGSGTQLSVL.

A remark on this clone: The same CDR3 also results from other DNA sequences found in this sample. V gene TRBV5-4 combines with J gene TRBJ1-6, with 8 bases that match TRBD1. The CDR3 has 15 amino acids. The V and J ends lost 4 bases and 6 bases, in that order; junction bases with no gene match: 6. The germline V gene encodes CDR1 SGHNT and CDR2 YYREEE (reference sequence). CDR3 in DNA: TGTGCCAGCAGCCTAGCTGACAGGGGTAATTCACCCCTCCACTTT. This gives the protein CASSLADRGNSPLHF.

The V and J genes are TRBV5-1 and TRBJ1-5, with TRBD1 as a possible D gene (5 bases). The CDR3 is 13 amino acids. V was shortened by 7 bases and J by 6 bases, with 14 bases between the two germline ends. Per germline, CDR1 SGHRS and CDR2 YFSETQ. In nucleotides, the CDR3 is TGCGCCAGCGCTGACAGTGAAGGTCAGCCCCAGCATTTT. It encodes CASADSEGQPQHF.